The clone carrying this TCR beta chain has only one observation. These data originate in a study of OX40 agonist ivuxolimab in advanced cancers. The V end was cut by 1 base, the J end by 1 base, with 9 bases between. This CDR3 is 15 amino acids long. The germline CDR1 and CDR2 sequences are SGHTA and FQGNSA. Measured with immunoSEQ multiplex PCR; TCRdb has only the in-frame clones, and not every one. The profile covers 70,000 or so clones, with roughly 84% appearing a single time and nearly 0.8% taken by the ten largest. This clonotype was sampled from an adult with an advanced solid tumor such as melanoma, head and neck, liver or kidney cancer. V gene TRBV7-2 combines with J gene TRBJ2-3; D gene ambiguous. The sequenced sample was CD4+ or CD8+ T cells sorted from blood, obtained in a trial of the OX40 agonist ivuxolimab. The CDR3 DNA is TGTGCCAGCAGCTTAGAGACCAGGCGCACAGATACGCAGTATTTT. Residues: CASSLETRRTDTQYF.